The 28 T cell receptor beta chains below all came from one sample that was sequenced in a study of blood T cell repertoires in COVID-19. Generated by immunoSEQ multiplex PCR, the TCRdb table keeps only in-frame clones and is missing some. The sample holds about 120,000 clones; about 85% are singletons and the top ten take more than 3%. Sample: peripheral blood. Every receptor here comes from a man aged 35-49 years with acute or convalescent COVID-19.

V gene TRBV27 combines with J gene TRBJ1-2; 7 bases align to TRBD1. This CDR3 region has 12 residues. The V segment lost 5 bases and the J segment 10 bases; nucleotides outside the gene matches: 7. Germline CDR1 MNHEY, CDR2 SMNVEV (reference sequence). CDR3 DNA: TGTGCCAGCAGTCCCCAGACAGGGTCCTACACCTTC. The encoded protein is CASSPQTGSYTF.

The chain carries TRBV6-5 and TRBJ2-3; 8 bases line up with TRBD1. V lost 3 bases to trimming and J lost 3 bases; unmatched junction nucleotides: 5. Germline V gene lookup returns CDR1 MNHEY and CDR2 SVGAGI. The CDR3 sequence is 15 residues long. The CDR3 reads CASSYIQGATDTQYF. The DNA for the CDR3 is TGTGCCAGCAGTTATATCCAGGGGGCAACAGATACGCAGTATTTT.

This clone was picked up a small number of times. The chain employs TRBV2 and TRBJ1-1; 10 positions match TRBD1. Germline V gene lookup returns CDR1 SNHLY and CDR2 FYNNEI. CDR3 length: 15 residues. V gave up 5 bases and J gave up 7 bases; unmatched junction bases: 10. DNA of the CDR3: TGTGCCAGCAGTCGGGACAGGGGAGGGTACAGTGAAGCTTTCTTT. Its translation: CASSRDRGGYSEAFF.

This clone is a singleton in its sample. V and J are TRBV9 and TRBJ2-2; 7 nucleotides match TRBD1. Germline assignment: CDR1 SGDLS and CDR2 YYNGEE. V shed 5 bases and J 4 bases; nucleotides not matched to a gene: 8. The CDR3 has 15 amino acids. CDR3 protein: CASSRRQGPTGELFF. CDR3 nucleotide sequence: TGTGCCAGCAGTCGTAGACAGGGACCCACCGGGGAGCTGTTTTTT.

The chain combines TRBV30 with TRBJ1-6; 7 bases match TRBD1. The trim removed 5 bases at V and 9 bases at J, leaving 13 bases unmatched. Germline CDR1 is GTSNPN and CDR2 is SVGIG (reference sequence). This CDR3 contains 15 residues. CDR3 bases: TGTGCCTGGGGGCAGGGGGAAAGGCGAGGTTCACCCCTCCACTTT. Translated: CAWGQGERRGSPLHF. The variable domain in full, with the rest retrieved from reference TRBV30 and TRBJ1-6, is SQTIHQWPATLVQPVGSPLSLECTVEGTSNPNLYWYRQAAGRGLQLLFYSVGIGQISSEVPQNLSASRPQDRQFILSSKKLLLSDSGFYLCAWGQGERRGSPLHFGNGTRLTVT.

V gene TRBV4-1 combines with J gene TRBJ1-2; tentatively, D is TRBD1 (6 bases). The CDR3 is 16 amino acids. The germline V and J ends were trimmed by 6 bases and 4 bases, with 21 bases remaining between them. The germline V gene encodes CDR1 MGHRA and CDR2 YSYEKL. CDR3 DNA sequence: TGCGCCAGCAGACGAGAATTTTCGGACAGTCCCTATGGCTACACCTTC. It codes for CASRREFSDSPYGYTF.

This clone appeared a single time. J is TRBJ2-7 and V is TRBV5-1; unclear D gene. Germline V gene lookup returns CDR1 SGHRS and CDR2 YFSETQ. The length of the CDR3 is 13 residues. V was trimmed by 0 bases and J by 1 base, leaving 5 bases between them. CDR3 loop: CASSLVGSYEQYF. DNA of the CDR3: TGCGCCAGCAGCTTGGTCGGGTCCTACGAGCAGTACTTC.

This chain connects TRBV18 to TRBJ2-7; 9 bases fit TRBD1. This CDR3 is built from 14 residues. J gave up 7 bases and V 4 bases, and 8 bases lay outside the gene matches. From germline, CDR1 is KGHSH and CDR2 LQKENI. DNA for the CDR3: TGTGCCAGCTCACGCCGACAGGGGGAGGGGGAGCAGTACTTC. Encoded protein: CASSRRQGEGEQYF.

V is TRBV5-1 and J is TRBJ1-6, with D possibly matching TRBD1 (5 bases). CDR3 size: 15 residues. V lost 6 bases and J 5 bases, leaving 15 bases between the germline ends. From germline, CDR1 is SGHRS and CDR2 YFSETQ. CDR3 nucleotide sequence: TGCGCCAGCACCTCAGGGATCCAGGATAATTCACCCCTCCACTTT. Translated, it gives CASTSGIQDNSPLHF. The whole variable domain, filled in from reference TRBV5-1 and TRBJ1-6, reads KAGVTQTPRYLIKTRGQQVTLSCSPISGHRSVSWYQQTPGQGLQFLFEYFSETQRNKGNFPGRFSGRQFSNSRSEMNVSTLELGDSALYLCASTSGIQDNSPLHFGNGTRLTVT.

The J gene is TRBJ2-2, the V gene TRBV2, with D possibly TRBD1 on 5 matching bases. The germline gives CDR1 SNHLY, CDR2 FYNNEI. V lost 1 base and J 3 bases, leaving 9 bases between the germline ends. The CDR3 length is 15 residues. The CDR3 loop is CASSEGTTDTGELFF. The CDR3 region has the DNA TGTGCCAGCAGTGAAGGGACAACGGACACCGGGGAGCTGTTTTTT.

The chain links TRBV10-3 to TRBJ1-3; possibly TRBD1 for D (6 bases). Trimming stripped 5 bases from V and 4 bases from J, with 9 bases between. The CDR3 contains 13 residues. Germline CDR1 and CDR2: ENHRY and SYGVKD. The CDR3 DNA reads TGTGCCATCAGTAGGGACATAGGAAACACCATATATTTT. Encoded protein: CAISRDIGNTIYF.

The CDR3 DNA follows: TGTGCCAGCAGCTTTGAGACAGGTGCCGACCCCTTCGACACCGGGGAGCTGTTTTTT. It yields the protein CASSFETGADPFDTGELFF. V usage is TRBV9 and J usage is TRBJ2-2, with D possibly being TRBD1 (6 bases). V lost 4 bases and J 3 bases, leaving 25 bases between the germline ends. This CDR3 has 19 residues. Germline V lookup: CDR1 SGDLS, CDR2 YYNGEE.

This clone has more than one count but fewer than ten. CDR3: CASSTIPSSGQETQYF. Written as DNA, the CDR3 is TGCGCCAGCAGCACCATTCCTAGTTCAGGGCAAGAGACCCAGTACTTC. The chain employs TRBV5-1 and TRBJ2-5; the D gene is possibly TRBD1 (5 bases). V lost 4 bases and J lost 2, with 18 bases in between. The CDR3 contains 16 residues. Germline CDR1 is SGHRS and CDR2 is YFSETQ.

The chain links TRBV9 to TRBJ2-7; 8 bases match TRBD1. CDR1 and CDR2 from the germline V gene are SGDLS and YYNGEE. J gave up 6 bases and V 3 bases, and 8 bases lay outside the gene matches. There are 14 residues in the CDR3. The CDR3 region is CASSARTGITEQYF. In DNA form, the CDR3 reads TGTGCCAGCAGCGCGAGGACAGGGATCACCGAGCAGTACTTC.

V and J are TRBV20-1 and TRBJ1-5, with D maybe TRBD1 (6 bases). Deletions cut 6 bases from V and 7 bases from J, with 10 bases between. Germline V gene lookup returns CDR1 DFQATT and CDR2 SNEGSKA (reference sequence). The CDR3 spans 11 residues. The CDR3 DNA sequence: TGCAGTGCGTCACAGGGCCAGCCCCAGCATTTT. The encoded protein is CSASQGQPQHF.

The chain links TRBV7-2 to TRBJ2-3; 8 positions agree with TRBD2. Germline CDR1 is SGHTA and CDR2 is FQGNSA. The trim removed 4 bases at V and 2 bases at J, leaving 8 bases unmatched. This CDR3 has 16 residues. The CDR3 DNA follows: TGTGCCAGCAGCTCCGCCGGGCGGGGGGTCACAGATACGCAGTATTTT. It encodes CASSSAGRGVTDTQYF.

The chain recombines TRBV30 with TRBJ1-1, with D possibly matching TRBD1 (5 bases). Deletions cut 1 base from V and 0 bases from J, with 12 bases between. The germline V gene has CDR1 GTSNPN and CDR2 SVGIG (reference sequence). The CDR3 has 15 amino acids. The CDR3 loop is CAWSDPGRVNTEAFF. CDR3 DNA sequence: TGTGCCTGGAGTGACCCCGGCAGGGTGAACACTGAAGCTTTCTTT. Drawing the rest from reference TRBV30 and TRBJ1-1, the complete variable domain is SQTIHQWPATLVQPVGSPLSLECTVEGTSNPNLYWYRQAAGRGLQLLFYSVGIGQISSEVPQNLSASRPQDRQFILSSKKLLLSDSGFYLCAWSDPGRVNTEAFFGQGTRLTVV.

The chain uses TRBV7-9 and TRBJ1-1; D remains unclear. V was pared by 2 bases and J by 6 bases, with 19 bases between. CDR3 size: 16 residues. CDR1 and CDR2 from the germline V gene are SEHNR and FQNEAQ (reference sequence). In nucleotides, the CDR3 is TGTGCCAGCAGCTTAAAATTCGGAGGGATGGTGTCTGAAGCTTTCTTT. Encoded protein: CASSLKFGGMVSEAFF.

The V call is TRBV6-1, the J call TRBJ2-7; 7 nucleotides match TRBD1. From germline, CDR1 is MNHNS and CDR2 SASEGT. J was trimmed by 1 base and V by 3 bases; bases with no gene match: 6. This CDR3 region has 15 residues. CDR3 region: CASSEVTGPSYEQYF. The CDR3 DNA sequence: TGTGCCAGCAGTGAGGTGACAGGGCCGTCCTACGAGCAGTACTTC.

The rearrangement links TRBV3-1 (or the pseudogene TRBV3-2) to TRBJ2-5; TRBD2 might be the D (5 bases). Trimming left V 3 bases short and J 0 bases short, with 14 bases between. Per the germline V gene, CDR1 is LGHDT and CDR2 is YNNKEL (reference sequence). The CDR3 has 16 amino acids. CDR3 region: CASSQAGSGNQETQYF. Here the CDR3 DNA reads TGTGCCAGCAGCCAGGCGGGTTCGGGGAACCAAGAGACCCAGTACTTC.

The chain uses TRBV12-5 and TRBJ2-3, with 8 nucleotides matching TRBD2. In germline, CDR1 is LGHNT, CDR2 FRNRAP. Germline trimming cut 4 bases from V and 5 bases from J; bases unmatched to any gene: 17. The CDR3 runs 18 residues. DNA for the CDR3: TGTGCTAGTGGTTCGACCCGCGGGGGGCGGGGGGCCAGAGATACGCAGTATTTT. It yields the protein CASGSTRGGRGARDTQYF.

This clone was seen a single time. V usage is TRBV24-1 and J usage is TRBJ2-7; no clear D gene. The V end lost 10 bases, the J end lost 3 bases, and 12 bases lay between the germline ends. The CDR3 totals 12 residues. Germline V gene lookup returns CDR1 KGHDR and CDR2 SFDVKD. CDR3 nucleotide sequence: TGTGCCACGAGCGAAATGGGCTACGAGCAGTACTTC. Its protein is CATSEMGYEQYF.

The chain is built from TRBV24-1 and TRBJ2-2; possibly TRBD2 for D (5 bases). CDR3 length equals 16 residues. CDR1 is KGHDR and CDR2 is SFDVKD in the germline V gene. Trimming took off 3 bases at V and 0 bases at J, with 10 bases between the two ends. Here the CDR3 reads CATSDPSGSNTGELFF. The CDR3 nucleotides read TGTGCCACCAGTGATCCCTCGGGGTCGAACACCGGGGAGCTGTTTTTT.

V gene TRBV19 combines with J gene TRBJ2-5; 10 nucleotides line up with TRBD1. This CDR3 has 14 residues. Per germline, CDR1 LNHDA and CDR2 SQIVND (reference sequence). The V segment lost 4 bases and the J segment 5 bases; nucleotides outside the gene matches: 4. The CDR3 spells CASSRQGASETQYF. The CDR3 DNA reads TGTGCCAGTAGTAGACAGGGGGCATCGGAGACCCAGTACTTC.

The chain couples TRBV2 to TRBJ2-1; 7 bases map to TRBD1. The V gene end was trimmed by 6 bases and the J gene end by 3 bases; junction bases not matched to a gene: 5. Looked up from germline, CDR1 is SNHLY and CDR2 is FYNNEI. This CDR3 comprises 14 residues. DNA for the CDR3: TGTGCCAGCAGGGAAACAGGGGTCTACAATGAGCAGTTCTTC. Its protein is CASRETGVYNEQFF.

This chain joins TRBV12-3 or TRBV12-4 and TRBJ1-2; a possible D gene is TRBD1 (5 bases). V lost 5 bases to trimming and J lost 7 bases, with 14 bases between them. This CDR3 is built from 13 residues. This CDR3 is CASSTLRRGGYTF. DNA of the CDR3: TGTGCCAGCAGTACTCTCCGGAGGGGTGGCTACACCTTC.

The chain has TRBV7-2 and TRBJ2-7; tentatively, D is TRBD1 (6 bases). V was trimmed by 3 bases and J by 3 bases, leaving 9 bases between them. Germline-derived CDR1 and CDR2 are SGHTA and FQGNSA. There are 13 residues in the CDR3. Here the CDR3 reads CASSFTGSYEQYF. Written as DNA, the CDR3 is TGTGCCAGCAGCTTCACAGGGAGCTACGAGCAGTACTTC.

The chain joins TRBV5-1 to TRBJ1-1; D not certain. Germline CDR1 is SGHRS and CDR2 is YFSETQ. V lost 0 bases and J 0 bases, leaving 9 bases between the germline ends. There are 15 residues in the CDR3. The CDR3 here is CASSLEGAVNTEAFF. The DNA of the CDR3 is TGCGCCAGCAGCTTGGAGGGAGCCGTGAACACTGAAGCTTTCTTT.